Presented here are 8 T cell receptor beta chains from one specimen sequenced in a study of cytotoxic CD8 clonotypes in ibrutinib-treated CLL. The protocol was immunoSEQ multiplex PCR, while the TCRdb copy is restricted to in-frame clones and leaves out a portion. This table holds approximately 320,000 clones, around 66% found once. The specimen was PBMCs, collected after 36 months of ibrutinib treatment. All receptors derive from a human donor with chronic lymphocytic leukemia.

The V gene is TRBV29-1, the J gene TRBJ2-3; D may be TRBD1 or TRBD2 (5 bases each). Trimming removed 5 bases from V and 2 bases from J, with 11 bases in between. This CDR3 has 13 residues. Germline assignment: CDR1 SQVTM and CDR2 ANQGSEA. CDR3 bases: TGCAGCGTTCCGGGACGGATCACAGATACGCAGTATTTT. Its translation is CSVPGRITDTQYF.

DNA for the CDR3: TGTGCCAGCAGCTTAACGGGCAATGAGCAGTTCTTC. Its protein product is CASSLTGNEQFF. The chain recombines TRBV7-3 with TRBJ2-1; no clear D gene. V lost 0 bases and J lost 6, with 3 bases in between. In germline, CDR1 is SGHTA, CDR2 FQGTGA. The CDR3 has 12 residues.

The chain carries TRBV11-3 and TRBJ1-1; 9 bases agree with TRBD1. CDR1 and CDR2 from the germline V gene are SGHNT and YENEEA. This CDR3 contains 15 residues. With 5 bases clipped from V and 1 base from J, the junction kept 5 bases outside the gene matches. The CDR3 nucleotides are TGTGCCAGCAGCGATATGACAGGGGGGAACACTGAAGCTTTCTTT. Translating gives CASSDMTGGNTEAFF.

This chain connects TRBV27 to TRBJ1-3, with TRBD1 matching over 8 bases. Germline CDR1 is MNHEY and CDR2 is SMNVEV (reference sequence). The junction had 4 bases not matched to a gene; V was cut back by 6 bases and J by 0 bases. The CDR3 spans 15 residues. The CDR3 region is CASRPGTGSGNTIYF. CDR3 nucleotide sequence: TGTGCCAGCAGGCCGGGGACAGGCTCTGGAAACACCATATATTTT.

CDR3 in amino acids: CASSSAGTALATNEKLFF. The CDR3 DNA sequence: TGCGCCAGCAGCTCCGCCGGGACAGCGCTCGCAACTAATGAAAAACTGTTTTTT. The gene calls are TRBV5-1 and TRBJ1-4; TRBD1 matches 7 bases. Germline V gives CDR1 SGHRS, CDR2 YFSETQ. The CDR3 extends over 18 amino acids. With 3 bases clipped from V and 0 bases from J, the junction kept 11 bases outside the gene matches.

The V call is TRBV6-4, the J call TRBJ2-3; 14 nucleotides line up with TRBD2. The CDR3 spans 16 residues. Germline V lookup: CDR1 MRHNA, CDR2 SNTAGT. V gave up 5 bases and J gave up 4 bases; unmatched junction bases: 5. For the CDR3, the DNA is TGTGCCAGCAGTAGACTAGCGGGGGGGCCGGCAGATACGCAGTATTTT. Translating gives CASSRLAGGPADTQYF.

This clone was recorded only once. The chain couples TRBV5-6 to TRBJ2-7; TRBD2 might be the D (6 bases). CDR1 is SGHDT and CDR2 is YYEEEE in the germline V gene. V lost 5 bases, J lost 6 bases, and 12 bases lay in between. The length of the CDR3 is 12 residues. CDR3 bases: TGTGCCAGCAGTTCCGGACTATCCGAGCAGTACTTC. Translating gives CASSSGLSEQYF.

This sequence joins TRBV5-6 and TRBJ1-3; 8 positions agree with TRBD1. Germline CDR1 reads SGHDT; CDR2 reads YYEEEE. The CDR3 is 16 amino acids. V shed 4 bases and J 3 bases; nucleotides not matched to a gene: 9. This CDR3 reads CASSALQGVIGNTIYF. In DNA, the CDR3 is TGTGCCAGCAGCGCGTTACAGGGGGTTATTGGAAACACCATATATTTT.